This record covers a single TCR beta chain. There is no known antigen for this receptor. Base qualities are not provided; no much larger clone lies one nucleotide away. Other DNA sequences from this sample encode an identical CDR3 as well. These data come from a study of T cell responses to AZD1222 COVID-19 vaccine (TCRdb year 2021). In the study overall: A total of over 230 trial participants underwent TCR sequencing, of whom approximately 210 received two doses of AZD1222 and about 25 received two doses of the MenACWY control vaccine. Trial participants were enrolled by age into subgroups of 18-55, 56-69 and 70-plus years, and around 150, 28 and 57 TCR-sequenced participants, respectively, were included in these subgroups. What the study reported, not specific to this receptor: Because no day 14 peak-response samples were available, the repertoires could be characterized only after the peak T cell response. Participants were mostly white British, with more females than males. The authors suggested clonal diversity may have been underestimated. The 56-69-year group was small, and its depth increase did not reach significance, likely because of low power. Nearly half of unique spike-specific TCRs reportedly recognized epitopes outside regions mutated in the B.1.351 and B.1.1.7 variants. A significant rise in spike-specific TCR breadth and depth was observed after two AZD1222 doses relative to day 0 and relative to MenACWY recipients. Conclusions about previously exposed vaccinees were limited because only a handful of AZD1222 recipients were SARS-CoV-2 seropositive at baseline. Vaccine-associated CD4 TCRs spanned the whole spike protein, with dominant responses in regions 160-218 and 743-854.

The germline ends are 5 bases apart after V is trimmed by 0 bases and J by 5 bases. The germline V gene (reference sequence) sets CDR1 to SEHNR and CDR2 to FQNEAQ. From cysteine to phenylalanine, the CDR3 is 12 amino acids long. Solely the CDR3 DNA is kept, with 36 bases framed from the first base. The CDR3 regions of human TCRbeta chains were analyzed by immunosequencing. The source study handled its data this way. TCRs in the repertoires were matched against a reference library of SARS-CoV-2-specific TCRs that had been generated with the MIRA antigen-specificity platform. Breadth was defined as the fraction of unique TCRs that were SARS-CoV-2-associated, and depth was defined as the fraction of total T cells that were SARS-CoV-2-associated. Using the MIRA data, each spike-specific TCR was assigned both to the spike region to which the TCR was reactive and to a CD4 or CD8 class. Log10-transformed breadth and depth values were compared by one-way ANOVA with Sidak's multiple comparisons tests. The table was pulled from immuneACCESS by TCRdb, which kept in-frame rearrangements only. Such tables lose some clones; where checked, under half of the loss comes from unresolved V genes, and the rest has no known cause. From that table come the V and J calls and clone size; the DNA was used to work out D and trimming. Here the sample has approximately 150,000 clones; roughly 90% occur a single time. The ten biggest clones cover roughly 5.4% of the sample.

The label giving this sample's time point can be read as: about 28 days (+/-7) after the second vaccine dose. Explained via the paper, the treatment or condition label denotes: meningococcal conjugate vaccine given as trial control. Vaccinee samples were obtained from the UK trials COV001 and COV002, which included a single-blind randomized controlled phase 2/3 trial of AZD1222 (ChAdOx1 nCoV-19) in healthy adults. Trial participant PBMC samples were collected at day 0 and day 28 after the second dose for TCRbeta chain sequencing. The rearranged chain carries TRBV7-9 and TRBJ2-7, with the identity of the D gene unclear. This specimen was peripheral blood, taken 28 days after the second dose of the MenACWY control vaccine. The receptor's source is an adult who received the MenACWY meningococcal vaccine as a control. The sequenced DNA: TGTGCCAGCAGCTTAGCAAGGAACGAGCAGTACTTC. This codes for CASSLARNEQYF. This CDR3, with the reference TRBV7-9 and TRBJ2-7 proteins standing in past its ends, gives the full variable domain DTGVSQNPRHKITKRGQNVTFRCDPISEHNRLYWYRQTLGQGPEFLTYFQNEAQLEKSRLLSDRFSAERPKGSFSTLEIQRTEQGDSAMYLCASSLARNEQYFGPGTRLTVT.